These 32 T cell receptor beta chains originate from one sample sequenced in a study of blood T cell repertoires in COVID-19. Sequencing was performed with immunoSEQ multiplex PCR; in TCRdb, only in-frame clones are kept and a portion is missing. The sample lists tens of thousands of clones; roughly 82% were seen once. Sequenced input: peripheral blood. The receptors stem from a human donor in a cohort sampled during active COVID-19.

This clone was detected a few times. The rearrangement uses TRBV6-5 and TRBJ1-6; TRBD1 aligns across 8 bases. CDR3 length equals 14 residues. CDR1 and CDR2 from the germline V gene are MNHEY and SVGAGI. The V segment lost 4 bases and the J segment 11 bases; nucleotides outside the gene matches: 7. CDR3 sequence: CASSSGGPIPPLHF. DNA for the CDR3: TGTGCCAGCAGTTCAGGGGGCCCCATACCACCCCTCCACTTT.

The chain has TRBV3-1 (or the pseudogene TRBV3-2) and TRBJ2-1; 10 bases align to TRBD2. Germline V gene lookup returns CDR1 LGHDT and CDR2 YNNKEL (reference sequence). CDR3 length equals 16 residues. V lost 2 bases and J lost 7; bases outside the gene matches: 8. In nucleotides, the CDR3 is TGTGCCAGCAGCCAACAGAGCGGGGGGGCCTTAAATGAGCAGTTCTTC. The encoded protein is CASSQQSGGALNEQFF.

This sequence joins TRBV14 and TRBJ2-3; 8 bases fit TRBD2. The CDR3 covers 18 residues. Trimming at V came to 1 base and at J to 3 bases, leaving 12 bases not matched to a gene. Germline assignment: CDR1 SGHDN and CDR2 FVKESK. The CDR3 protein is CASSQVAGPLRATDTQYF. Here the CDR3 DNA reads TGTGCCAGCAGCCAAGTAGCGGGGCCACTAAGGGCAACAGATACGCAGTATTTT.

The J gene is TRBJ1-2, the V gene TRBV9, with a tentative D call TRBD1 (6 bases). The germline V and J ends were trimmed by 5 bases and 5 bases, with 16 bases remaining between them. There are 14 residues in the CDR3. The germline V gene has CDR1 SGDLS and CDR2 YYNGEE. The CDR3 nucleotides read TGTGCCAGCAGAAAAATACAGGGAGCTTATGGCTACACCTTC. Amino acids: CASRKIQGAYGYTF.

The DNA for the CDR3 is TGTGCCAGCAGCCCGGGGACAGGGTACGAGCAGTACTTC. Translating gives CASSPGTGYEQYF. This sequence joins TRBV2 and TRBJ2-7; the match to TRBD1 covers 9 bases. The CDR3 spans 13 residues. Trimming at V came to 6 bases and at J to 4 bases, leaving 4 bases not matched to a gene. Germline CDR1 is SNHLY and CDR2 is FYNNEI.

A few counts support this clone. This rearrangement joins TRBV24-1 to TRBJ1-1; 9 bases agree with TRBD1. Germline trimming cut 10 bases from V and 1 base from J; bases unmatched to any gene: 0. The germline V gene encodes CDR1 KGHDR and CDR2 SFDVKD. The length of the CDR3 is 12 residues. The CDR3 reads CATQGANTEAFF. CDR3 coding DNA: TGTGCCACACAGGGGGCGAACACTGAAGCTTTCTTT.

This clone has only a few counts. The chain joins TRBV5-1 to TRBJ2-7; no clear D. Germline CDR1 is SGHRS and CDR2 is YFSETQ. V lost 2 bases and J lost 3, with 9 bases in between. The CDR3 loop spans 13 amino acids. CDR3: CASSFDSDYEQYF. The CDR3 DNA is TGCGCCAGCAGCTTCGACTCCGACTACGAGCAGTACTTC.

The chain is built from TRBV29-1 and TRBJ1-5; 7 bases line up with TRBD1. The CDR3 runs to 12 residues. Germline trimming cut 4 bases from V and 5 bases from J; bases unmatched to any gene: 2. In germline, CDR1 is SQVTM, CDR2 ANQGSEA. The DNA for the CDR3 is TGCAGCGTTGGGACAGGAGATCAGCCCCAGCATTTT. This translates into CSVGTGDQPQHF.

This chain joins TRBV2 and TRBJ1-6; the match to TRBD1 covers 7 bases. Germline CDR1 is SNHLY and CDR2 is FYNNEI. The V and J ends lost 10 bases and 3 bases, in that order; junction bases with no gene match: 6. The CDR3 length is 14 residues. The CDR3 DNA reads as TGTGCCACCAGACAGGGAGTCTATAATTCACCCCTCCACTTT. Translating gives CATRQGVYNSPLHF.

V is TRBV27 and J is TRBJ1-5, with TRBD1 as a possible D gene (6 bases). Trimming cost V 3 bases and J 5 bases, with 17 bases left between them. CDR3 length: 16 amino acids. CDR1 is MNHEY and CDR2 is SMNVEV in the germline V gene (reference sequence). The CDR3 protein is CASSLTPYGGHQPQHF. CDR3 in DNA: TGTGCCAGCAGTTTGACCCCCTACGGGGGGCATCAGCCCCAGCATTTT.

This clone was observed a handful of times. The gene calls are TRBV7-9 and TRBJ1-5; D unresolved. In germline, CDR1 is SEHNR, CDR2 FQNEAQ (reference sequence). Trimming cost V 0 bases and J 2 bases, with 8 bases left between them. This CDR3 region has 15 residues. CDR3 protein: CASSLAGAGNQPQHF. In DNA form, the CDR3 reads TGTGCCAGCAGCTTAGCGGGAGCTGGCAATCAGCCCCAGCATTTT.

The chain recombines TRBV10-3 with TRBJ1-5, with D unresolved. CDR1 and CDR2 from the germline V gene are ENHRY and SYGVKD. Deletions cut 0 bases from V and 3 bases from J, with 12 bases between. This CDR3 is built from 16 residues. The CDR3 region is CAISESMAAPNQPQHF. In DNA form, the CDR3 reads TGTGCCATCAGTGAGTCGATGGCGGCCCCCAATCAGCCCCAGCATTTT.

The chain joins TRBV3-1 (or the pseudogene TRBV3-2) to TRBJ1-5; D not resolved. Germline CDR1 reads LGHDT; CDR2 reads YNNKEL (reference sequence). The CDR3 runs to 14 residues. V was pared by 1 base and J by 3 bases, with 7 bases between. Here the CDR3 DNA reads TGTGCCAGCAGCCAAGGTTCAGTCAATCAGCCCCAGCATTTT. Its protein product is CASSQGSVNQPQHF.

CDR3 sequence: CASRDSGRNIKGYTF. In DNA, the CDR3 is TGTGCCAGCCGGGACAGCGGGCGAAATATTAAGGGCTACACCTTC. V gene TRBV28 combines with J gene TRBJ1-2; TRBD1 matches at 7 bases. CDR1 and CDR2 (germline): MDHEN, SYDVKM. The CDR3 covers 15 residues. J lost 8 bases, V lost 8 bases, and 17 bases had no gene match.

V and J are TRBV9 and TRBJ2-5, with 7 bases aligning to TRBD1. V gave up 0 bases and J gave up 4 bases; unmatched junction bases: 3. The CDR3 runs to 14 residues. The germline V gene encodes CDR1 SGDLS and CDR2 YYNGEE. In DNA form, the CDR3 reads TGTGCCAGCAGCGTAGGAGGGGGCACAGAGACCCAGTACTTC. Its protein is CASSVGGGTETQYF.

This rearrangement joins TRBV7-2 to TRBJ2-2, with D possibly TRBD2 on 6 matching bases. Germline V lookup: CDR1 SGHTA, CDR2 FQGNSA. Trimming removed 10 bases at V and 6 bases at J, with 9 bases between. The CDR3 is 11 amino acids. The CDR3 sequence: CATAGSGELFF. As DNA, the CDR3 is TGTGCCACCGCGGGGTCCGGGGAGCTGTTTTTT.

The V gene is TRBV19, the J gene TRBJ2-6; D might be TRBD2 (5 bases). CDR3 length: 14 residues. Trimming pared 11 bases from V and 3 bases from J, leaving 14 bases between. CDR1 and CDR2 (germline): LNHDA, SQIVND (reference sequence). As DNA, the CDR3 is TGTGCCGGGAGCGCGAGTTTTGGGGCCAACGTCCTGACTTTC. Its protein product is CAGSASFGANVLTF.

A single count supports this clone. The DNA of the CDR3 is TGTGCCAGCAGCTTACGAGCAAGCACAGATACGCAGTATTTT. It encodes CASSLRASTDTQYF. The chain has TRBV7-6 and TRBJ2-3, with D hard to call. V was pared by 2 bases and J by 0 bases, with 6 bases between. Germline loops: CDR1 SGHVS, CDR2 FNYEAQ. The CDR3 covers 14 residues.

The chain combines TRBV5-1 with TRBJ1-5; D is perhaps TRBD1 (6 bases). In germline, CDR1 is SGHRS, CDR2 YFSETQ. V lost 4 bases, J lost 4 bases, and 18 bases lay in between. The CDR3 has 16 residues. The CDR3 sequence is CASSAGTGRRNQPQHF. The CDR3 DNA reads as TGCGCCAGCAGCGCCGGCACAGGGCGCAGAAATCAGCCCCAGCATTTT.

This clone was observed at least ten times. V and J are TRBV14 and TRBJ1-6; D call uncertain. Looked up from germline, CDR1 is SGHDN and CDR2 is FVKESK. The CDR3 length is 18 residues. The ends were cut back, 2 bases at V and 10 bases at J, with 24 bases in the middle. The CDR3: CASSQKVLRPEGLSPLHF. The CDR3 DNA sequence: TGTGCCAGCAGCCAAAAAGTCCTCCGTCCCGAAGGACTCTCACCCCTCCACTTT.

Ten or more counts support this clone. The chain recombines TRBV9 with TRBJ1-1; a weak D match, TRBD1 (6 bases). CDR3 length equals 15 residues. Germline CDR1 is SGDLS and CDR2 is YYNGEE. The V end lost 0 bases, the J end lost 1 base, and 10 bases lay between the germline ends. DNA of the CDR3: TGTGCCAGCAGCGTAGACGGCAGGGGGAACACTGAAGCTTTCTTT. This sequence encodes CASSVDGRGNTEAFF.

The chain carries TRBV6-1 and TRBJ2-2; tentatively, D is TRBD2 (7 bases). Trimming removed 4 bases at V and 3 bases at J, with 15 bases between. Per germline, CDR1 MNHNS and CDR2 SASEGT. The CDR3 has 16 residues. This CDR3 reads CASSGFRGGDTGELFF. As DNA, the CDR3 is TGTGCCAGCAGTGGATTTAGGGGGGGCGACACCGGGGAGCTGTTTTTT.

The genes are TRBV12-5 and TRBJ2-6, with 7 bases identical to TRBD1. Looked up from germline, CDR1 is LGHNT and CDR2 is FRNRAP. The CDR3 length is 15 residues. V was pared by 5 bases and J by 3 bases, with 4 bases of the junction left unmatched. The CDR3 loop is CASGQGTVGANVLTF. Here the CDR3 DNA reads TGTGCTAGTGGTCAGGGGACAGTTGGGGCCAACGTCCTGACTTTC.

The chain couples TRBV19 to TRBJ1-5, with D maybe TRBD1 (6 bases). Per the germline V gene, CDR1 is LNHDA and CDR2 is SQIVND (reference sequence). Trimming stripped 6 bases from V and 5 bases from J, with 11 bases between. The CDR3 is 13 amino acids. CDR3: CASRDRVHQPQHF. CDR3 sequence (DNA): TGTGCCAGTAGGGACAGAGTGCATCAGCCCCAGCATTTT.

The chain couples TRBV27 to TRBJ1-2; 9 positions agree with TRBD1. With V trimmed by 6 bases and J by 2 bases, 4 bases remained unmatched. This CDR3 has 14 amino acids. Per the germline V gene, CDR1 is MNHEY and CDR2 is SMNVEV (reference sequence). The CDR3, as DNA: TGTGCCAGCAGAAGACAGGGGGGGAACTATGGCTACACCTTC. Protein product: CASRRQGGNYGYTF.

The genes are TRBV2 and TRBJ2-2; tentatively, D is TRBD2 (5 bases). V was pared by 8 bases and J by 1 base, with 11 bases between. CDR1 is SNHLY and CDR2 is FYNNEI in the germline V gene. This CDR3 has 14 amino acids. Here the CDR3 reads CASRLNQNTGELFF. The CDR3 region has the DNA TGTGCCAGCCGACTAAACCAGAACACCGGGGAGCTGTTTTTT. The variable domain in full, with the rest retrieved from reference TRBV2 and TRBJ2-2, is EPEVTQTPSHQVTQMGQEVILRCVPISNHLYFYWYRQILGQKVEFLVSFYNNEISEKSEIFDDQFSVERPDGSNFTLKIRSTKLEDSAMYFCASRLNQNTGELFFGEGSRLTVL.

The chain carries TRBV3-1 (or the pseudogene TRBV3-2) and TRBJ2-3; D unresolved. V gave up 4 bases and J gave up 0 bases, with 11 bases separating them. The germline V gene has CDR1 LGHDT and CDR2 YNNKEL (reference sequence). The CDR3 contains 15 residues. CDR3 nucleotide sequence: TGTGCCAGCAGCCCAAGCCTGACTAGCACAGATACGCAGTATTTT. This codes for CASSPSLTSTDTQYF.

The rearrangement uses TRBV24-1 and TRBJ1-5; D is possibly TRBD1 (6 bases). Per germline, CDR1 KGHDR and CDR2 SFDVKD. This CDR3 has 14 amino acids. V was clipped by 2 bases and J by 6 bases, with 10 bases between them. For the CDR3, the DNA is TGTGCCACCAGTGATTACCAGGGGAGTCAGCCCCAGCATTTT. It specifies CATSDYQGSQPQHF.

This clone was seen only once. CDR3 sequence (DNA): TGCGCCAGCAGCTTGTTAGGGGCAGGGGAGACCCAGTACTTC. It encodes CASSLLGAGETQYF. The chain is built from TRBV5-1 and TRBJ2-5; maybe TRBD1 (5 bases). The germline V and J ends were trimmed by 1 base and 5 bases, with 12 bases remaining between them. Germline values: CDR1 SGHRS, CDR2 YFSETQ. This CDR3 contains 14 residues.

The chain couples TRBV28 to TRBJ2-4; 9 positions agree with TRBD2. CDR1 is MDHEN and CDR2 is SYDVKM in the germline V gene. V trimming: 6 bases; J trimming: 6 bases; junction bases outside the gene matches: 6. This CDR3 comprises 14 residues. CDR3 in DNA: TGTGCCAGCAGCCGAGCGGGGGGAAGAAACATTCAGTACTTC. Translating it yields CASSRAGGRNIQYF.

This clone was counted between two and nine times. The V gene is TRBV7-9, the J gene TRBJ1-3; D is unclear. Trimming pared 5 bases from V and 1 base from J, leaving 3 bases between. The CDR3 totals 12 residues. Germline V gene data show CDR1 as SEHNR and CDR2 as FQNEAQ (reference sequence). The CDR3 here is CASSLSGNTIYF. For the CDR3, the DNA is TGTGCCAGCAGCCTTTCTGGAAACACCATATATTTT.

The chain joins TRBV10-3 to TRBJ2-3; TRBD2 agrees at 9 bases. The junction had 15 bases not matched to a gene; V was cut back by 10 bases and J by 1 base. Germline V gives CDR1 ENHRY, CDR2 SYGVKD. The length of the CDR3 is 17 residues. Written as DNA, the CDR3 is TGTGCCACTCGGCCGAGCGGGACTAGCCGGGGCACAGATACGCAGTATTTT. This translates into CATRPSGTSRGTDTQYF.